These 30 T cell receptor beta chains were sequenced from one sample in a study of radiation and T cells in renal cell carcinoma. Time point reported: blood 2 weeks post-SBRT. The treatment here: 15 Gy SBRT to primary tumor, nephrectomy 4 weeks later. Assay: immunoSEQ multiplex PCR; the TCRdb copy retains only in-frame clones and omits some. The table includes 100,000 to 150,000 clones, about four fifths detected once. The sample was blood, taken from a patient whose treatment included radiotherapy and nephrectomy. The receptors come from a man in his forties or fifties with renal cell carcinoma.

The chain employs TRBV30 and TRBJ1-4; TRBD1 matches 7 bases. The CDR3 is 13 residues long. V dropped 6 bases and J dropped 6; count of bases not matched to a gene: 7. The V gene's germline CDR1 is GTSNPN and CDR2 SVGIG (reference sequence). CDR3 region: CACYRGGDEKLFF. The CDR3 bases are TGTGCCTGCTACAGGGGAGGGGATGAAAAACTGTTTTTT.

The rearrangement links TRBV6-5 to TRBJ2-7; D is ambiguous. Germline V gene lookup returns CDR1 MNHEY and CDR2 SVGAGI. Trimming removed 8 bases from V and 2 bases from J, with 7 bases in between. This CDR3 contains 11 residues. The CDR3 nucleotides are TGTGCCAGCTCTACCGCCTACGAGCAGTACTTC. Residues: CASSTAYEQYF.

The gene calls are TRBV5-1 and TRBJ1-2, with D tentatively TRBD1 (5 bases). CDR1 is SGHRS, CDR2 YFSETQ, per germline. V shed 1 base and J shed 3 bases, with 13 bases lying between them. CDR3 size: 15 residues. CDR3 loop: CASSLNKGTDYGYTF. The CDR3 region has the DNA TGCGCCAGCAGCTTGAACAAAGGGACGGACTATGGCTACACCTTC.

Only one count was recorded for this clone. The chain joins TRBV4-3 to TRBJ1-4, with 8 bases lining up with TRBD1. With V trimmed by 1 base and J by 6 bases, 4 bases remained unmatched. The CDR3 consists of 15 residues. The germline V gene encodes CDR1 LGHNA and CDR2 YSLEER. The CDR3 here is CASSQGQGYHEKLFF. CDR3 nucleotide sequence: TGCGCCAGCAGCCAAGGACAGGGGTATCATGAAAAACTGTTTTTT.

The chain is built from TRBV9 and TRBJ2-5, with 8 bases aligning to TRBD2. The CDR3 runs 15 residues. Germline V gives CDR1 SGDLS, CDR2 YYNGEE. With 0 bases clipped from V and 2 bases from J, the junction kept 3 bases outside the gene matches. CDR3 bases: TGTGCCAGCAGCGTAGGGGGACTAGGACAAGAGACCCAGTACTTC. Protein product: CASSVGGLGQETQYF.

The chain's CDR3 is CASSHGQFNQPQHF. The CDR3 nucleotides are TGTGCCAGTAGTCATGGGCAGTTTAATCAGCCCCAGCATTTT. The chain employs TRBV19 and TRBJ1-5, with no clear D. The germline V and J ends were trimmed by 5 bases and 4 bases, with 12 bases remaining between them. Per the germline V gene, CDR1 is LNHDA and CDR2 is SQIVND (reference sequence). CDR3 length: 14 residues.

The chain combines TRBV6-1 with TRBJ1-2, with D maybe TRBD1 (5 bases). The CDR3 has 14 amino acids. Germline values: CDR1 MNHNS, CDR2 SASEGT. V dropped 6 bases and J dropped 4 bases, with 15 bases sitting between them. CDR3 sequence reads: CASRELQAPYGYTF. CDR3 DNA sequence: TGTGCCAGCAGAGAATTACAGGCTCCCTATGGCTACACCTTC.

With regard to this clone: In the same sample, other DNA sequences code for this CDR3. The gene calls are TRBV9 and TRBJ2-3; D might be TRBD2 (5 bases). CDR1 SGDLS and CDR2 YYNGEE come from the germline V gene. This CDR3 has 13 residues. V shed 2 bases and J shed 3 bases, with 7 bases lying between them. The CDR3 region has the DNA TGTGCCAGCAGCGTTACTAGTACAGATACGCAGTATTTT. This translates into CASSVTSTDTQYF.

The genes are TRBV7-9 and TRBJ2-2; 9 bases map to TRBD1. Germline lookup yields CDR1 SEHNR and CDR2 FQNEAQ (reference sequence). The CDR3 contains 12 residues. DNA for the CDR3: TGTGATCGCCGGACAGGGGACGGGGAGCTGTTTTTT. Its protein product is CDRRTGDGELFF.

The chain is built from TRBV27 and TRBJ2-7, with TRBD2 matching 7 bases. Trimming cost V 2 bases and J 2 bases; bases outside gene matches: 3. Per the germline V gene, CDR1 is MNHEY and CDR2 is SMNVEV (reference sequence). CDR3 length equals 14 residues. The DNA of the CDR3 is TGTGCCAGCAGTTTAGGGAGGGCCCCCTACGAGCAGTACTTC. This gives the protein CASSLGRAPYEQYF.

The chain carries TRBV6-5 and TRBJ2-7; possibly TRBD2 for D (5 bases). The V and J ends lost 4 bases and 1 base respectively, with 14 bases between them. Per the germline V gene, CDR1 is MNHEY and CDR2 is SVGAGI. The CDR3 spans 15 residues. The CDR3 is CASSSNGAESYEQYF. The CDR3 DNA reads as TGTGCCAGCAGTTCTAATGGAGCGGAGTCCTACGAGCAGTACTTC.

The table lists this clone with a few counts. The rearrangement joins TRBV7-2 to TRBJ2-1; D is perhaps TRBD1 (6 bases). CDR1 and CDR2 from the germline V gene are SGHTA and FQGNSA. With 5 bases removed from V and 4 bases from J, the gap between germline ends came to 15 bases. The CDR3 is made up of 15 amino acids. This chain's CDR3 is CASSLQQGMYNEQFF. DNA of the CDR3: TGTGCCAGCAGCCTTCAACAGGGAATGTACAATGAGCAGTTCTTC.

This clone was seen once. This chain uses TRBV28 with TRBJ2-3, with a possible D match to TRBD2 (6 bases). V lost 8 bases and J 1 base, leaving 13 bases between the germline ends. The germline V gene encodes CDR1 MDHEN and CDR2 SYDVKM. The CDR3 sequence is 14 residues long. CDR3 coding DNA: TGTGCCAGCGACAGTTCGGGAGGCACAGATACGCAGTATTTT. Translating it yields CASDSSGGTDTQYF.

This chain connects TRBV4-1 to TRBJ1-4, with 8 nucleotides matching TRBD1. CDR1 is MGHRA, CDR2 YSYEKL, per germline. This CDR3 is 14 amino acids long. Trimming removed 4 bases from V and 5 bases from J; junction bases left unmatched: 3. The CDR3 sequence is CASSLGTGNEKLFF. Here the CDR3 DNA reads TGCGCCAGCAGCCTCGGGACAGGCAATGAAAAACTGTTTTTT.

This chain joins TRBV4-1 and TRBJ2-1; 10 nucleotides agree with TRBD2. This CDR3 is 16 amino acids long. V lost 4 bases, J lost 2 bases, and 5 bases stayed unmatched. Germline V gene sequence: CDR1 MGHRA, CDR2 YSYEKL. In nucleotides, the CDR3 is TGCGCCAGCAGCCTGGGGACTAGCGCGACCTACAATGAGCAGTTCTTC. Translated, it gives CASSLGTSATYNEQFF.

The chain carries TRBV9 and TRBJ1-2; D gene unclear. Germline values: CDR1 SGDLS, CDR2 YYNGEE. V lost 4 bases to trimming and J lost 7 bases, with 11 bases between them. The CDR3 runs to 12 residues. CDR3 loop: CASSPVVGGYTF. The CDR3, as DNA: TGTGCCAGCAGCCCCGTGGTGGGTGGCTACACCTTC.

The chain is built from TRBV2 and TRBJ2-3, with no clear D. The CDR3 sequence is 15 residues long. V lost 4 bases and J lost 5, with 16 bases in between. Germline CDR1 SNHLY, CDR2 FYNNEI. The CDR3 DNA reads TGTGCCAGCAGTGGCCTAAATGGGCGAGGAGATACGCAGTATTTT. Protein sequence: CASSGLNGRGDTQYF.

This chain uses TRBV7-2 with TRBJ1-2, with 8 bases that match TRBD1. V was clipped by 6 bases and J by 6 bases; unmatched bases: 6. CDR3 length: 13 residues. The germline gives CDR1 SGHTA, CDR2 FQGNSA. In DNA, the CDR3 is TGTGCCAGCAGAAAGACAGGGGCGGATGGCTACACCTTC. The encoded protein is CASRKTGADGYTF.

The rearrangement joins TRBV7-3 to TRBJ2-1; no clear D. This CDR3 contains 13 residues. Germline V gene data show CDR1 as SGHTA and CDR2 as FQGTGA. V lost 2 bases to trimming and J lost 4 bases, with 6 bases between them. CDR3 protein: CASSLQEYNEQFF. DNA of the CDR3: TGTGCCAGCAGCTTACAGGAGTACAATGAGCAGTTCTTC.

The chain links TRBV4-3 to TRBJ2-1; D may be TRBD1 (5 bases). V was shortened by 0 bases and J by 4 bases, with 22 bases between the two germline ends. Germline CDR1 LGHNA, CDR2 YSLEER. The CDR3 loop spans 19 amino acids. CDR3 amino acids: CASSQDPNPRQGFYNEQFF. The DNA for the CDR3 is TGCGCCAGCAGCCAAGATCCCAATCCCAGGCAGGGATTTTACAATGAGCAGTTCTTC.

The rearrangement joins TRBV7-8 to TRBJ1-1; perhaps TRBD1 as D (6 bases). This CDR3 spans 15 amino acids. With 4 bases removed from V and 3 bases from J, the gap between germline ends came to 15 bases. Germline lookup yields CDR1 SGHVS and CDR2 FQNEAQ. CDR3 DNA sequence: TGTGCCAGCAGCTGGAACAGGGCTGAAGACACTGAAGCTTTCTTT. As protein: CASSWNRAEDTEAFF.

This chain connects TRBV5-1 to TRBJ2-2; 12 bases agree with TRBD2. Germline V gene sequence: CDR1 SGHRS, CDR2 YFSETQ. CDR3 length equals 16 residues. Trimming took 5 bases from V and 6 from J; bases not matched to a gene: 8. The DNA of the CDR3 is TGCGCCAGCAGAGGGTCGACTAGCGGGAGTTCCGGGGAGCTGTTTTTT. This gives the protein CASRGSTSGSSGELFF.

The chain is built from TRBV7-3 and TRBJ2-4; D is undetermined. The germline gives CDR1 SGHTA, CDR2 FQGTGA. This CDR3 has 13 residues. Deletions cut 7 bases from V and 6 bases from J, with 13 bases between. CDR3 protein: CASTNKSPNIQYF. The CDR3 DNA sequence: TGTGCCAGCACTAACAAGTCACCAAACATTCAGTACTTC.

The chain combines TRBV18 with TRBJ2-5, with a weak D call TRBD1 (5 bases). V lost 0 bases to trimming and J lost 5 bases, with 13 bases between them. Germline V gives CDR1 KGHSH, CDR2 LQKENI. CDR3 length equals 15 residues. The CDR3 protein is CASSPPGLRRETQYF. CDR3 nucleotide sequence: TGTGCCAGCTCACCACCGGGGCTCCGCCGGGAGACCCAGTACTTC.

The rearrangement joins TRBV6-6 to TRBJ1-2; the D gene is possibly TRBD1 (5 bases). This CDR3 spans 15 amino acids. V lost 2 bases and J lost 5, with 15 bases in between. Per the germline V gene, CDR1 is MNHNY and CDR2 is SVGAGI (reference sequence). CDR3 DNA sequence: TGTGCCAGCAGTTACCGACTAACAGGAGATTATGGCTACACCTTC. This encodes CASSYRLTGDYGYTF.

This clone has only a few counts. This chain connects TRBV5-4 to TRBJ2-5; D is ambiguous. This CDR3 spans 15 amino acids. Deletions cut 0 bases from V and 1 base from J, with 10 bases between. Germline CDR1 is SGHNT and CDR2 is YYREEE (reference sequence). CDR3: CASSLAFGPQETQYF. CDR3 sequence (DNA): TGTGCCAGCAGCTTGGCTTTTGGGCCCCAAGAGACCCAGTACTTC. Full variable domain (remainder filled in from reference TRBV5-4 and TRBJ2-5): ETGVTQSPTHLIKTRGQQVTLRCSSQSGHNTVSWYQQALGQGPQFIFQYYREEENGRGNFPPRFSGLQFPNYSSELNVNALELDDSALYLCASSLAFGPQETQYFGPGTRLLVL.

The CDR3 region has the DNA TGTGCCATCAGGGGTACAGGGGGCGAGCATGGCTACACCTTC. Translated, it gives CAIRGTGGEHGYTF. The J gene is TRBJ1-2, the V gene TRBV10-3; 9 bases agree with TRBD1. Germline CDR1 ENHRY, CDR2 SYGVKD. The J segment lost 6 bases and the V segment lost 6 bases, leaving 8 bases of the junction unmatched. The CDR3 spans 14 residues.

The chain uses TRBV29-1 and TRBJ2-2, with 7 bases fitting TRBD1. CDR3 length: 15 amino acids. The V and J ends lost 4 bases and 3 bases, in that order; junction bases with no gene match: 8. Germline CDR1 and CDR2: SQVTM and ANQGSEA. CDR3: CSVVLGTVYTGELFF. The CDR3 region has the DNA TGCAGCGTTGTCCTCGGGACAGTTTACACCGGGGAGCTGTTTTTT.

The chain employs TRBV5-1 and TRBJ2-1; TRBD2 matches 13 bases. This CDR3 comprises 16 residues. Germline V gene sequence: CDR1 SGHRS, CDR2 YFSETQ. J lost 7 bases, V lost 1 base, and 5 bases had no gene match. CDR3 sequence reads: CASSLSTSGRKNEQFF. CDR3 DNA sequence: TGCGCCAGCAGCTTGTCGACTAGCGGGAGGAAAAATGAGCAGTTCTTC.

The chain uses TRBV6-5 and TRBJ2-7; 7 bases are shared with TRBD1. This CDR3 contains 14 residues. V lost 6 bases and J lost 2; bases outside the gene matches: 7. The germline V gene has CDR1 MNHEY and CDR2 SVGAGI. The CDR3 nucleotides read TGTGCCAGCAGGGCGACAGGGCGGACCTACGAGCAGTACTTC. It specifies CASRATGRTYEQYF.